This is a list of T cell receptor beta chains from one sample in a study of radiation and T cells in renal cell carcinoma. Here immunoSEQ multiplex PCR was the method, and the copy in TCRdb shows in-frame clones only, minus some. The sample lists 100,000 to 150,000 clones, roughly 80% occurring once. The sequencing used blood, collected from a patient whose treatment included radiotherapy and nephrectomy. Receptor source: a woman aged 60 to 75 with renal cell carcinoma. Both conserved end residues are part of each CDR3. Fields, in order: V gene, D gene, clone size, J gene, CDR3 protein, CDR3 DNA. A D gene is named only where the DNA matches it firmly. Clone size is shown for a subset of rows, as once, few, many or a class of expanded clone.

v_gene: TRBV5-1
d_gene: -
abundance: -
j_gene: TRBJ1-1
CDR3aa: CASISSPGATEAFF
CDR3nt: TGCGCCAGCATCAGCTCTCCGGGGGCCACTGAAGCTTTCTTT

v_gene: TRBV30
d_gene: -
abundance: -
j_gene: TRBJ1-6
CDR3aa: CASGRDNSPLHF
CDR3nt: TGTGCCAGCGGCCGGGATAATTCACCCCTCCACTTT

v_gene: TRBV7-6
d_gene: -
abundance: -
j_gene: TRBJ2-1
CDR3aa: CASSLDYRRNYYNEQFF
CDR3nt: TGTGCCAGCAGCTTGGATTACCGACGAAACTACTACAATGAGCAGTTCTTC

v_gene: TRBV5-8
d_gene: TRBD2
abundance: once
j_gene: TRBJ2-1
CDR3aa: CASSFGGGADEQFF
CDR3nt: TGTGCCAGCAGTTTTGGCGGGGGGGCGGATGAGCAGTTCTTC

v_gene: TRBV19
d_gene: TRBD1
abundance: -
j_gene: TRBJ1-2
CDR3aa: CASSMTGRNGYTF
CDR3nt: TGTGCCAGTAGTATGACAGGGCGAAATGGCTACACCTTC

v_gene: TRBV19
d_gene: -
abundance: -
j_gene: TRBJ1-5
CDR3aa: CASSKEGESNQPQHF
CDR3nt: TGTGCCAGTAGTAAGGAGGGGGAAAGCAATCAGCCCCAGCATTTT

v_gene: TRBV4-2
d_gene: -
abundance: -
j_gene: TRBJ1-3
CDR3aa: CASSQDRYQGNTIYF
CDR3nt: TGTGCCAGCAGCCAAGATCGTTACCAAGGAAACACCATATATTTT

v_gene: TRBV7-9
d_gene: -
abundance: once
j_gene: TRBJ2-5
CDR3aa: CASSLNGRMSETQYF
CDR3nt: TGTGCCAGCAGCTTAAACGGACGTATGTCAGAGACCCAGTACTTC

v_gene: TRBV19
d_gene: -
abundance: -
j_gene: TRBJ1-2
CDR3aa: CASSILVGYGYTF
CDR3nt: TGTGCCAGTAGTATCCTTGTAGGCTATGGCTACACCTTC

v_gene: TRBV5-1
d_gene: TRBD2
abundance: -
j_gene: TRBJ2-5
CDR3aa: CASSLARLAGGQETQYF
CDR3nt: TGCGCCAGCAGCTTGGCCCGACTAGCGGGGGGTCAAGAGACCCAGTACTTC

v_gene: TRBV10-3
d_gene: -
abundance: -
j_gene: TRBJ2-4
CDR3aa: CAISETQIFRGNIQYF
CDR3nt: TGTGCCATCAGTGAGACACAGATTTTCCGGGGAAACATTCAGTACTTC

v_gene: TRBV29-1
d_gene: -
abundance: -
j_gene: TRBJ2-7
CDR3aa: CSVSGDRHYEQYF
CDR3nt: TGCAGCGTCTCTGGGGACCGACACTACGAGCAGTACTTC

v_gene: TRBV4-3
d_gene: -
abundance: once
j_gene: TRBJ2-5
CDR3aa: CASSQETSSETQYF
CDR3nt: TGCGCCAGCAGCCAAGAAACTAGTTCTGAGACCCAGTACTTC

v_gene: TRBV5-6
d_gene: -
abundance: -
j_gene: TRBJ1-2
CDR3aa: CASSLAGNRYGYTF
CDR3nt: TGTGCCAGCAGCTTGGCCGGTAACCGCTATGGCTACACCTTC

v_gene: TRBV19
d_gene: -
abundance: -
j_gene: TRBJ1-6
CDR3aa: CASSIREENSPLHF
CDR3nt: TGTGCCAGTAGTATCCGGGAAGAGAATTCACCCCTCCACTTT

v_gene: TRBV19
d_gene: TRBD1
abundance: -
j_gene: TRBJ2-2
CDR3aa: CASRETGIMSGELFF
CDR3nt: TGTGCCAGTAGAGAGACAGGGATTATGTCCGGGGAGCTGTTTTTT

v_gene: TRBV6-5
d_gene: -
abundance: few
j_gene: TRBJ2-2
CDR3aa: CASSYSPYTGELFF
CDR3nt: TGTGCCAGCAGTTACTCGCCATACACCGGGGAGCTGTTTTTT

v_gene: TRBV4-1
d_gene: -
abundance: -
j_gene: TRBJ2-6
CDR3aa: CASSQEMGSGANVLTF
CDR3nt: TGCGCCAGCAGCCAAGAGATGGGCTCTGGGGCCAACGTCCTGACTTTC

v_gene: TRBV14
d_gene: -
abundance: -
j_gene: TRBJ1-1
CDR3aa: CASSQGGMIQAYEAFF
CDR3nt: TGTGCCAGCAGCCAAGGTGGAATGATCCAGGCTTACGAAGCTTTCTTT

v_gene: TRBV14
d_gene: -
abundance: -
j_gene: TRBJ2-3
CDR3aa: CASSQEYKDTQYF
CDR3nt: TGTGCCAGCAGCCAAGAATACAAAGATACGCAGTATTTT

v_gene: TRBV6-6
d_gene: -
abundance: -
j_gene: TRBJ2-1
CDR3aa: CASSYSRQPYNEQFF
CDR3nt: TGTGCCAGCAGTTACTCGAGACAGCCATACAATGAGCAGTTCTTC

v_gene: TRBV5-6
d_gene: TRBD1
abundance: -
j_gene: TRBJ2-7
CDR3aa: CATHYTRDSTPVEQYF
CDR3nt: TGTGCCACTCATTATACACGGGACAGCACCCCCGTCGAGCAGTACTTC

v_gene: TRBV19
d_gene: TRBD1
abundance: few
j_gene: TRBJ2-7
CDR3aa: CASRPRQGDGYEQYF
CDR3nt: TGTGCCAGTAGGCCGAGACAGGGGGACGGTTACGAGCAGTACTTC

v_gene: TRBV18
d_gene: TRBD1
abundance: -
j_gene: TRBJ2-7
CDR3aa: CASSPPMGQGYEQYF
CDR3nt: TGTGCCAGCTCACCTCCGATGGGACAGGGCTACGAGCAGTACTTC

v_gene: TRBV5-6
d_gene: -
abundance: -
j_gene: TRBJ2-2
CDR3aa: CASSSDVYGTGELFF
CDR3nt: TGTGCCAGCAGCTCGGACGTATATGGCACCGGGGAGCTGTTTTTT

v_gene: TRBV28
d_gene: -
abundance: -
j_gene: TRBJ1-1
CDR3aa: CASSLLGGHLNTEAFF
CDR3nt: TGTGCCAGCAGTTTGCTCGGCGGTCACTTGAACACTGAAGCTTTCTTT

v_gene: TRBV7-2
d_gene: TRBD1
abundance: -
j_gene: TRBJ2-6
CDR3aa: CASSSEGTERRTGANVLTF
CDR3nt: TGTGCCAGCAGCTCCGAGGGGACAGAACGCAGGACTGGGGCCAACGTCCTGACTTTC

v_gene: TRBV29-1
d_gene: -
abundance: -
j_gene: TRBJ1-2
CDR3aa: CSGDIFGYGYTF
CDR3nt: TGCAGCGGGGACATTTTCGGCTATGGCTACACCTTC

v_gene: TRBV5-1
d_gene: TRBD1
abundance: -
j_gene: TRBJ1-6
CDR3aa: CASSLEGQGAQAPLHF
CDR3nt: TGCGCCAGCAGCTTGGAAGGACAGGGGGCTCAGGCACCCCTCCACTTT

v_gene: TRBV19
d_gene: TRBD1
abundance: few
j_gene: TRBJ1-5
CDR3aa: CASTPGQGDQPQHF
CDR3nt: TGTGCCAGTACCCCGGGACAGGGGGATCAGCCCCAGCATTTT

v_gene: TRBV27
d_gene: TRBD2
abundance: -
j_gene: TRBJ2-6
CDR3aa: CASRREGPVGANVLTF
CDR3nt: TGTGCCAGCAGGCGGGAGGGCCCTGTTGGGGCCAACGTCCTGACTTTC

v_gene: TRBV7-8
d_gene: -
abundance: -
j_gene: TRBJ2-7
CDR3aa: CASSLELSYEQYF
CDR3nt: TGTGCCAGCAGCTTAGAACTTTCCTACGAGCAGTACTTC

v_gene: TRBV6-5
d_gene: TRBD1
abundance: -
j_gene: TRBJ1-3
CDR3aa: CASSYWDSNAGNTIYF
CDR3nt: TGTGCCAGCAGTTACTGGGACAGTAACGCTGGAAACACCATATATTTT

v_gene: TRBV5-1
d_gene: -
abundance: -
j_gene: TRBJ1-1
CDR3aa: CASSLDLNTEAFF
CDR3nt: TGCGCCAGCAGCTTGGATCTGAACACTGAAGCTTTCTTT

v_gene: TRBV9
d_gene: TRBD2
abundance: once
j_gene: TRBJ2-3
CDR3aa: CASSPARLAGLSDTQYF
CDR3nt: TGTGCCAGCAGCCCCGCTCGTCTAGCGGGGTTATCAGATACGCAGTATTTT

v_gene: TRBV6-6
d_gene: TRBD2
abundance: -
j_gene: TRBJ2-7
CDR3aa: CASSQSGGNTYEQYF
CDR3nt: TGTGCCAGCAGTCAGAGCGGGGGGAACACCTACGAGCAGTACTTC

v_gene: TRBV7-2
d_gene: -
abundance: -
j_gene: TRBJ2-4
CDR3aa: CASSLWGVMDRGAKNIQYF
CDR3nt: TGTGCCAGCAGCTTATGGGGGGTCATGGATCGAGGGGCCAAAAACATTCAGTACTTC

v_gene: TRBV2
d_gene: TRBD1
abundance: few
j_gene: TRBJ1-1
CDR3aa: CASGQVNTEAFF
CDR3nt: TGTGCCAGTGGACAGGTCAACACTGAAGCTTTCTTT

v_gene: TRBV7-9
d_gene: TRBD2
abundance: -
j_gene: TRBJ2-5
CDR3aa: CASRDPGLAGRYQETQYF
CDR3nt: TGTGCCAGCAGGGATCCGGGACTAGCGGGGAGGTACCAAGAGACCCAGTACTTC

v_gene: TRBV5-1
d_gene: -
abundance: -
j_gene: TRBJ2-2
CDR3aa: CASSLAGNTGELFF
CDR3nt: TGCGCCAGCAGCTTGGCGGGGAACACCGGGGAGCTGTTTTTT

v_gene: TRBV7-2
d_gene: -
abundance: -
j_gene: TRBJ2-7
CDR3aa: CASSLGQSSYEQYF
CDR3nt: TGTGCCAGCAGCTTAGGGCAGAGCTCCTACGAGCAGTACTTC

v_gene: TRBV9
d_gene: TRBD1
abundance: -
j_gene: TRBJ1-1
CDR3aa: CASSVLTGVNTEAFF
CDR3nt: TGTGCCAGCAGCGTCTTGACAGGGGTGAACACTGAAGCTTTCTTT

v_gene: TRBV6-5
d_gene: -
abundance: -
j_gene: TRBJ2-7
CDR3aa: CASSSGPKYEQYF
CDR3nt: TGTGCCAGCAGTTCCGGGCCGAAATACGAGCAGTACTTC

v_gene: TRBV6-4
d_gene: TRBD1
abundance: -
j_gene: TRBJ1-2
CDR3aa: CASSVGQGTGYTF
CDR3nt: TGTGCCAGCAGTGTTGGACAGGGGACTGGCTACACCTTC

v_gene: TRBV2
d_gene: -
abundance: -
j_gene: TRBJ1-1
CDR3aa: CASSPGMNTEAFF
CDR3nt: TGTGCCAGCAGCCCAGGGATGAACACTGAAGCTTTCTTT